Listed here are 30 T cell receptor beta chains from one sample, sequenced in a study of cytomegalovirus exposure and HLA in healthy donors. Primers included in the PCR were 60 Vbeta and 13 Jbeta primers. The protocol was immunoSEQ multiplex PCR, while the TCRdb copy is restricted to in-frame clones and leaves out a portion. The table lists about 63,000 clones, 71% of them singletons. The sample consisted of PBMCs. These receptors all come from a man aged 45-65 years in good health and CMV-seropositive.

This clone came up a few times. CDR3 in amino acids: CASSWTGSYEQYF. As DNA, the CDR3 is TGTGCCAGCAGCTGGACAGGGAGCTACGAGCAGTACTTC. The V and J genes are TRBV27 and TRBJ2-7; the match to TRBD1 covers 8 bases. There are 13 residues in the CDR3. From germline, CDR1 is MNHEY and CDR2 SMNVEV (reference sequence). J was trimmed by 3 bases and V by 6 bases; bases with no gene match: 4.

The chain is built from TRBV5-6 and TRBJ2-1, with 7 bases that match TRBD2. Germline-derived CDR1 and CDR2 are SGHDT and YYEEEE. The V segment lost 1 base and the J segment 4 bases; nucleotides outside the gene matches: 5. This CDR3 is 15 amino acids long. The chain's CDR3 is CASSLTAGVYNEQFF. Here the CDR3 DNA reads TGTGCCAGCAGCTTGACGGCGGGAGTATACAATGAGCAGTTCTTC.

The chain combines TRBV29-1 with TRBJ1-3, with 8 bases fitting TRBD1. With 7 bases clipped from V and 4 bases from J, the junction kept 3 bases outside the gene matches. Germline V CDR1 and CDR2: SQVTM, ANQGSEA. The CDR3 spans 12 residues. CDR3 in amino acids: CSARDRGNTIYF. The CDR3 DNA reads TGCAGCGCCCGGGACAGGGGAAACACCATATATTTT.

The gene calls are TRBV28 and TRBJ2-1, with TRBD2 matching over 11 bases. The germline gives CDR1 MDHEN, CDR2 SYDVKM. The CDR3 runs 18 residues. V dropped 5 bases and J dropped 0; count of bases not matched to a gene: 9. CDR3 nucleotides: TGTGCCAGCAGTGATAGCGGGAGGGAACCCCGCTCCTACAATGAGCAGTTCTTC. It codes for CASSDSGREPRSYNEQFF.

This clone came up once. The J gene is TRBJ1-6, the V gene TRBV29-1, with a possible D match to TRBD1 (5 bases). The germline CDR1 and CDR2 sequences are SQVTM and ANQGSEA. This CDR3 comprises 13 residues. Trimming pared 5 bases from V and 6 bases from J, leaving 11 bases between. CDR3 residues: CSVQQAPNSPLHF. CDR3 bases: TGCAGCGTTCAACAGGCCCCTAATTCACCCCTCCACTTT.

The chain joins TRBV29-1 to TRBJ1-2, with 7 bases fitting TRBD1. Germline lookup yields CDR1 SQVTM and CDR2 ANQGSEA. V lost 7 bases and J lost 8; bases outside the gene matches: 13. This CDR3 has 13 amino acids. In nucleotides, the CDR3 is TGCAGCGCATCGGACAGGACCAGAAAGGGCTACACCTTC. Amino acid sequence: CSASDRTRKGYTF.

This chain connects TRBV13 to TRBJ2-7; TRBD1 might be the D (6 bases). V was shortened by 4 bases and J by 6 bases, with 19 bases between the two germline ends. CDR1 is PRHDT and CDR2 is FYEKMQ in the germline V gene (reference sequence). The CDR3 runs to 15 residues. The CDR3 sequence: CASSSRKTGNVEQYF. The CDR3 DNA reads as TGTGCCAGCAGCTCCCGCAAGACAGGCAATGTCGAGCAGTACTTC.

This chain connects TRBV7-3 to TRBJ1-1; weak D call: TRBD1 (5 bases). The CDR3 is 15 residues long. V lost 0 bases to trimming and J lost 3 bases, with 11 bases between them. CDR1 and CDR2 (germline): SGHTA, FQGTGA. The CDR3 is CASSLTGGRHTEAFF. CDR3 nucleotides: TGTGCCAGCAGCTTAACCGGGGGAAGGCACACTGAAGCTTTCTTT. Supplemented by reference TRBV7-3 and TRBJ1-1, the full variable domain reads GAGVSQTPSNKVTEKGKYVELRCDPISGHTALYWYRQSLGQGPEFLIYFQGTGAADDSGLPNDRFFAVRPEGSVSTLKIQRTERGDSAVYLCASSLTGGRHTEAFFGQGTRLTVV.

V is TRBV14 and J is TRBJ1-3; no firm D call. V dropped 4 bases and J dropped 1 base, with 11 bases sitting between them. The length of the CDR3 is 15 residues. Germline V gene sequence: CDR1 SGHDN, CDR2 FVKESK. CDR3 nucleotides: TGTGCCAGCAGCCCCTCACGCGGATCTGGAAACACCATATATTTT. This gives the protein CASSPSRGSGNTIYF.

The CDR3 nucleotides read TGTGCCAGTACCACGGACACGAGGACGTCTTTCTTT. Amino acids: CASTTDTRTSFF. The chain carries TRBV19 and TRBJ1-1, with a weak D call TRBD1 (5 bases). The CDR3 spans 12 residues. V gave up 7 bases and J gave up 12 bases, with 18 bases separating them. Germline assignment: CDR1 LNHDA and CDR2 SQIVND (reference sequence). Combining the CDR3 with reference TRBV19 and TRBJ1-1 gives the whole variable domain DGGITQSPKYLFRKEGQNVTLSCEQNLNHDAMYWYRQDPGQGLRLIYYSQIVNDFQKGDIAEGYSVSREKKESFPLTVTSAQKNPTAFYLCASTTDTRTSFFGQGTRLTVV.

J is TRBJ1-2 and V is TRBV12-5; D not resolved. The CDR3 has 14 residues. Trimming pared 0 bases from V and 4 bases from J, leaving 9 bases between. Germline CDR1 reads LGHNT; CDR2 reads FRNRAP. The CDR3 spells CASGLVNSIYGYTF. The DNA of the CDR3 is TGTGCTAGTGGTTTGGTAAACAGTATCTATGGCTACACCTTC.

The chain is built from TRBV10-3 and TRBJ1-2; the D gene is possibly TRBD1 (6 bases). Germline CDR1 ENHRY, CDR2 SYGVKD. The CDR3 has 15 amino acids. V was cut by 6 bases and J by 0 bases, with 14 bases left in between. CDR3 loop: CAISRDIVSNYGYTF. CDR3 DNA: TGTGCCATCAGCCGGGACATCGTCTCTAACTATGGCTACACCTTC.

J is TRBJ2-4 and V is TRBV2, with TRBD1 matching 7 bases. Trimming took 4 bases from V and 4 from J; bases not matched to a gene: 4. Per germline, CDR1 SNHLY and CDR2 FYNNEI. The CDR3 spans 14 residues. CDR3: CASSARDRKNIQYF. CDR3 nucleotide sequence: TGTGCCAGCAGTGCTCGGGACAGAAAAAACATTCAGTACTTC.

The chain joins TRBV5-1 to TRBJ2-7, with D perhaps matching TRBD1 (6 bases). CDR3 length: 13 amino acids. CDR1 SGHRS and CDR2 YFSETQ come from the germline V gene. Trimming left V 3 bases short and J 2 bases short, with 9 bases between. For the CDR3, the DNA is TGCGCCAGCAGCTCAACAGGGACCTACGAGCAGTACTTC. This translates into CASSSTGTYEQYF.

This clone appeared once. CDR3 amino acids: CASSVDRSSYEQYF. In nucleotides, the CDR3 is TGTGCCAGCAGCGTGGACCGGAGCTCCTACGAGCAGTACTTC. The rearrangement links TRBV5-4 to TRBJ2-7; the D is unclear. V was cut by 4 bases and J by 0 bases, with 11 bases left in between. The germline CDR1 and CDR2 sequences are SGHNT and YYREEE (reference sequence). The CDR3 totals 14 residues.

This sequence joins TRBV4-3 and TRBJ1-1, with D tentatively TRBD1 (6 bases). The CDR3 contains 14 residues. The V gene's germline CDR1 is LGHNA and CDR2 YSLEER. Trimming pared 0 bases from V and 3 bases from J, leaving 8 bases between. CDR3 protein: CASSQESGDTEAFF. As DNA, the CDR3 is TGCGCCAGCAGCCAAGAATCAGGGGACACTGAAGCTTTCTTT.

The genes are TRBV5-1 and TRBJ2-7; 7 positions match TRBD2. This CDR3 contains 13 residues. V shed 2 bases and J 5 bases; nucleotides not matched to a gene: 4. Germline lookup yields CDR1 SGHRS and CDR2 YFSETQ. The CDR3 nucleotides are TGCGCCAGCAGCTTAGCGGGACTAAACGAGCAGTACTTC. It is translated as CASSLAGLNEQYF.

This clone has more than one count but fewer than ten. CDR3 DNA sequence: TGTGCCAGCAGCTGGGGGGATCGGCAGCCCCAGCATTTT. The encoded protein is CASSWGDRQPQHF. The genes are TRBV11-2 and TRBJ1-5; D possibly corresponds to TRBD1 (5 bases). V lost 4 bases and J lost 7, with 11 bases in between. The CDR3 extends over 13 amino acids. CDR1 is SGHAT and CDR2 is FQNNGV in the germline V gene.

The genes are TRBV4-2 and TRBJ2-1, with D perhaps matching TRBD2 (6 bases). This CDR3 has 15 residues. Trimming removed 5 bases from V and 4 bases from J, with 15 bases in between. CDR1 is LGHNA, CDR2 YNFKEQ, per germline. In nucleotides, the CDR3 is TGTGCCAGCAGCTTCGGGGGAGTAGGGTACAATGAGCAGTTCTTC. Translating it yields CASSFGGVGYNEQFF.

The rearrangement links TRBV5-6 to TRBJ2-3; no clear D gene. This CDR3 has 13 amino acids. V was cut by 0 bases and J by 4 bases, with 6 bases left in between. Germline V gene data show CDR1 as SGHDT and CDR2 as YYEEEE. CDR3 sequence: CASSLGSSDTQYF. The DNA of the CDR3 is TGTGCCAGCAGCTTGGGTAGTTCAGATACGCAGTATTTT.

V and J are TRBV10-3 and TRBJ2-7, with TRBD2 matching over 12 bases. V was clipped by 6 bases and J by 6 bases; unmatched bases: 6. From germline, CDR1 is ENHRY and CDR2 SYGVKD. This CDR3 is built from 14 residues. CDR3 DNA: TGTGCCATCAGCGTGACTAGCGGGAGTGTCGAGCAGTACTTC. Its protein is CAISVTSGSVEQYF.

This chain joins TRBV11-3 and TRBJ2-1; 7 nucleotides align to TRBD2. J was trimmed by 9 bases and V by 5 bases; bases with no gene match: 7. CDR3 length: 13 residues. Looked up from germline, CDR1 is SGHNT and CDR2 is YENEEA. Here the CDR3 reads CASSRTSGFEQFF. CDR3 bases: TGTGCCAGCAGCCGGACTAGTGGGTTTGAGCAGTTCTTC.

This clone has just a few counts. The chain is built from TRBV29-1 and TRBJ1-1; maybe TRBD1 (6 bases). V lost 1 base, J lost 4 bases, and 10 bases lay in between. This CDR3 is 13 amino acids long. CDR1 and CDR2 (germline): SQVTM, ANQGSEA. CDR3 amino acids: CSVEGGLGTEAFF. CDR3 coding DNA: TGCAGCGTTGAAGGGGGGCTGGGCACTGAAGCTTTCTTT.

Only one count was recorded for this clone. The chain joins TRBV5-4 to TRBJ1-5; a weak D match, TRBD1 (6 bases). From germline, CDR1 is SGHNT and CDR2 YYREEE (reference sequence). This CDR3 is built from 14 residues. The V end was cut by 3 bases, the J end by 4 bases, with 11 bases between. CDR3 DNA sequence: TGTGCCAGCAGCTCCCAGGGGCCGAATCAGCCCCAGCATTTT. Protein product: CASSSQGPNQPQHF.

This clone turned up a few times. This chain joins TRBV6-5 and TRBJ1-1; the D gene is possibly TRBD1 (5 bases). Deletions cut 9 bases from V and 5 bases from J, with 19 bases between. CDR1 is MNHEY and CDR2 is SVGAGI in the germline V gene. The CDR3 extends over 14 amino acids. Here the CDR3 DNA reads TGTGCCAGTCTTCAGGTTTGGAAGGGGACTGAAGCTTTCTTT. It translates to CASLQVWKGTEAFF.

This sequence joins TRBV9 and TRBJ1-5, with D possibly TRBD1 on 5 matching bases. CDR1 and CDR2 from the germline V gene are SGDLS and YYNGEE. This CDR3 region has 15 residues. V lost 0 bases and J 4 bases, leaving 11 bases between the germline ends. CDR3 nucleotide sequence: TGTGCCAGCAGCGTAGAGGCAGGGAGGAATCAGCCCCAGCATTTT. Its protein is CASSVEAGRNQPQHF.

CDR3 nucleotide sequence: TGCGCCAGCAGCCATGGGACAGGAGTTTTTTTCTTC. Amino acids: CASSHGTGVFFF. This chain connects TRBV5-1 to TRBJ2-1; TRBD1 aligns across 8 bases. The CDR3 extends over 12 amino acids. V gave up 4 bases and J gave up 16 bases; unmatched junction bases: 10. Germline V gene lookup returns CDR1 SGHRS and CDR2 YFSETQ. The whole variable domain, remainder taken from reference TRBV5-1 and TRBJ2-1, is KAGVTQTPRYLIKTRGQQVTLSCSPISGHRSVSWYQQTPGQGLQFLFEYFSETQRNKGNFPGRFSGRQFSNSRSEMNVSTLELGDSALYLCASSHGTGVFFFGPGTRLTVL.

The chain links TRBV5-4 to TRBJ2-7; a weak D match, TRBD2 (5 bases). The germline V gene has CDR1 SGHNT and CDR2 YYREEE (reference sequence). The CDR3 is made up of 15 amino acids. The V gene lost 4 bases and the J gene lost 0 bases, with 14 bases spanning the gap. This CDR3 is CASSPVEGSSYEQYF. As DNA, the CDR3 is TGTGCCAGCAGCCCTGTCGAGGGTAGCTCCTACGAGCAGTACTTC.

The rearrangement joins TRBV15 to TRBJ2-1; 7 positions match TRBD1. This CDR3 spans 14 amino acids. Germline V gives CDR1 LNHNV, CDR2 YYDKDF (reference sequence). V dropped 0 bases and J dropped 5; count of bases not matched to a gene: 1. DNA for the CDR3: TGTGCCACCAGCAGAGATGGACAGGACAATGAGCAGTTCTTC. This gives the protein CATSRDGQDNEQFF.

The chain joins TRBV28 to TRBJ2-1; 7 bases map to TRBD2. Germline lookup yields CDR1 MDHEN and CDR2 SYDVKM. Germline trimming cut 5 bases from V and 0 bases from J; bases unmatched to any gene: 16. CDR3 length: 19 residues. This CDR3 is CASSMARDYRSRSYNEQFF. The DNA of the CDR3 is TGTGCCAGCAGTATGGCTCGGGACTACCGTTCACGCTCCTACAATGAGCAGTTCTTC.